Following are 5 T cell receptor beta chains from one sample sequenced in a study of CD8+ T cells in alopecia areata (dated by TCRdb to the late 2010s). The library was generated by the immunoSEQ multiplex PCR assay. For TCR sequencing, RNA was extracted from every sample and reverse transcribed into cDNA to serve as template. TCRdb holds this immuneACCESS table with in-frame rearrangements only. Some clones are missing; in checked studies, unresolved V genes explain under half, and the rest has no known cause. The sample profile shows around 210,000 clones; 56% of them were found once. Around 5.1% of the sample goes to the ten largest clones. The sample taken for sequencing was CD8+ T cells sorted from blood. The receptors originated from a human donor in good health.

The CDR3 here is CASSLVGPSTDTQYF. As DNA, the CDR3 is TGTGCCAGCAGCTTAGTGGGTCCCAGCACAGATACGCAGTATTTT. The V and J genes are TRBV7-6 and TRBJ2-3; no reliable D call. The CDR3 is 15 amino acids. Looked up from germline, CDR1 is SGHVS and CDR2 is FNYEAQ. V was trimmed by 1 base and J by 0 bases, leaving 8 bases between them.

This clone was counted between two and nine times. The V call is TRBV29-1, the J call TRBJ2-6; no clear D. V was clipped by 6 bases and J by 0 bases, with 15 bases between them. The CDR3 consists of 16 residues. The germline CDR1 and CDR2 sequences are SQVTM and ANQGSEA. CDR3 amino acids: CSVVAEAISGANVLTF. The CDR3 DNA sequence: TGCAGCGTAGTAGCAGAGGCAATCTCTGGGGCCAACGTCCTGACTTTC.

The chain employs TRBV4-2 and TRBJ2-7; possible D gene TRBD1, 5 bases. CDR1 and CDR2 from the germline V gene are LGHNA and YNFKEQ. This CDR3 is built from 16 residues. Trimming took off 0 bases at V and 5 bases at J, with 17 bases between the two ends. CDR3 bases: TGTGCCAGCAGCCAAGAGACAGCAAACAAGCCGGACGAGCAGTACTTC. Residues: CASSQETANKPDEQYF.

CDR3 DNA: TGTGCCAGCAGCCCTACAGGAATAGATGGCTACACCTTC. Its protein is CASSPTGIDGYTF. The J gene is TRBJ1-2, the V gene TRBV5-6, with D possibly being TRBD1 (5 bases). There are 13 residues in the CDR3. The germline CDR1 and CDR2 sequences are SGHDT and YYEEEE. V was pared by 4 bases and J by 6 bases, with 13 bases between.

This clone was counted only a few times. V usage is TRBV4-1 and J usage is TRBJ2-7; 7 bases align to TRBD2. V trimming: 2 bases; J trimming: 5 bases; junction bases outside the gene matches: 3. This CDR3 has 13 amino acids. Looked up from germline, CDR1 is MGHRA and CDR2 is YSYEKL. CDR3 sequence reads: CASSQSRGDEQYF. The CDR3 DNA is TGCGCCAGCAGCCAAAGTCGGGGGGACGAGCAGTACTTC.